Shown below are 27 T cell receptor beta chains from a single sample sequenced in a study of blood T cell repertoires in COVID-19. The method was immunoSEQ multiplex PCR; TCRdb's version includes in-frame clones alone and lacks a portion of them. The data hold roughly 150,000 clones, with more than 60% observed a single time. Material for sequencing was peripheral blood. The origin of the receptors is a man in his 70s with acute or convalescent COVID-19.

The V gene is TRBV28, the J gene TRBJ1-2, with 7 bases fitting TRBD1. V lost 1 base to trimming and J lost 4 bases; unmatched junction nucleotides: 6. The germline V gene encodes CDR1 MDHEN and CDR2 SYDVKM. The CDR3 is made up of 15 amino acids. The CDR3 here is CASSLSAGGLYGYTF. CDR3 in DNA: TGTGCCAGCAGTTTATCGGCAGGGGGACTCTATGGCTACACCTTC.

The rearrangement links TRBV6-5 to TRBJ1-2, with D perhaps matching TRBD1 (5 bases). CDR1 is MNHEY and CDR2 is SVGAGI in the germline V gene. The CDR3 runs to 13 residues. V was cut by 2 bases and J by 5 bases, with 9 bases left in between. CDR3 amino acids: CASSYGARYGYTF. The CDR3 region has the DNA TGTGCCAGCAGTTACGGGGCCAGGTATGGCTACACCTTC.

The V call is TRBV2, the J call TRBJ2-2, with TRBD2 identical over 8 bases. There are 17 residues in the CDR3. The J segment lost 7 bases and the V segment lost 0 bases, leaving 10 bases of the junction unmatched. The germline V gene has CDR1 SNHLY and CDR2 FYNNEI. The chain's CDR3 is CASSEAPRRGAGGELFF. CDR3 DNA sequence: TGTGCCAGCAGTGAAGCCCCGAGGCGGGGGGCCGGCGGGGAGCTGTTTTTT.

The sample holds one count of this clone. The genes are TRBV2 and TRBJ2-7, with 7 nucleotides matching TRBD2. CDR1 SNHLY and CDR2 FYNNEI come from the germline V gene. This CDR3 contains 13 residues. V shed 6 bases, J shed 6 bases, and the junction held 8 bases outside the gene matches. CDR3 in amino acids: CASSIDAGVEQYF. In nucleotides, the CDR3 is TGTGCCAGCAGCATAGATGCGGGAGTCGAGCAGTACTTC.

This clone was found once. The rearrangement joins TRBV12-3 or TRBV12-4 to TRBJ2-1, with a tentative D call TRBD2 (5 bases). V lost 3 bases, J lost 6 bases, and 6 bases lay in between. The CDR3 has 12 residues. The DNA for the CDR3 is TGTGCCAGCAGTTTTGAGGGCAATGAGCAGTTCTTC. Translated: CASSFEGNEQFF.

This clone has more than one count but fewer than ten. This chain joins TRBV5-1 and TRBJ2-7; TRBD1 matches at 11 bases. In germline, CDR1 is SGHRS, CDR2 YFSETQ. This CDR3 has 14 amino acids. Trimming cost V 2 bases and J 5 bases; bases outside gene matches: 3. CDR3 nucleotides: TGCGCCAGCAGCTTTGGACAGGGGGCCGACGAGCAGTACTTC. Its protein is CASSFGQGADEQYF. The variable domain in full, completed from reference TRBV5-1 and TRBJ2-7, reads KAGVTQTPRYLIKTRGQQVTLSCSPISGHRSVSWYQQTPGQGLQFLFEYFSETQRNKGNFPGRFSGRQFSNSRSEMNVSTLELGDSALYLCASSFGQGADEQYFGPGTRLTVT.

This clone was picked up one time. The rearrangement uses TRBV7-3 and TRBJ2-1; 10 bases line up with TRBD2. Germline CDR1 reads SGHTA; CDR2 reads FQGTGA. With V trimmed by 5 bases and J by 7 bases, 5 bases remained unmatched. The CDR3 runs to 14 residues. CDR3 nucleotide sequence: TGTGCCAGCAGCCCTAGCGGGAGTTATAATGAGCAGTTCTTC. Encoded protein: CASSPSGSYNEQFF.

V and J are TRBV19 and TRBJ1-3, with D hard to call. This CDR3 spans 17 amino acids. V shed 4 bases and J shed 3 bases, with 19 bases lying between them. Germline V gene lookup returns CDR1 LNHDA and CDR2 SQIVND (reference sequence). The CDR3 protein is CASSSGSGGGFGNTIYF. CDR3 bases: TGTGCCAGTAGTAGCGGGTCGGGTGGCGGTTTTGGAAACACCATATATTTT.

The chain carries TRBV19 and TRBJ2-3, with 8 positions matching TRBD2. Germline CDR1 LNHDA, CDR2 SQIVND (reference sequence). This CDR3 contains 16 residues. J lost 2 bases, V lost 3 bases, and 7 bases had no gene match. CDR3 coding DNA: TGTGCCAGTAGTATCTTCGGGGGGGAGTTCACAGATACGCAGTATTTT. Translation gives CASSIFGGEFTDTQYF.

This sequence joins TRBV30 and TRBJ1-4; 9 nucleotides agree with TRBD1. The junction had 8 bases not matched to a gene; V was cut back by 2 bases and J by 7 bases. The CDR3 is made up of 15 amino acids. Germline-derived CDR1 and CDR2 are GTSNPN and SVGIG (reference sequence). The CDR3 DNA reads TGTGCCTGGAGTCTGACCGGGACAGGGCTTGAAAAACTGTTTTTT. Protein sequence: CAWSLTGTGLEKLFF.

The chain links TRBV5-1 to TRBJ2-6; no reliable D call. The germline V gene encodes CDR1 SGHRS and CDR2 YFSETQ. Trimming stripped 4 bases from V and 0 bases from J, with 11 bases between. This CDR3 region has 16 residues. The DNA of the CDR3 is TGCGCCAGCAGCGGTGGGCGTAGCTCTGGGGCCAACGTCCTGACTTTC. Protein: CASSGGRSSGANVLTF.

The V gene is TRBV24-1, the J gene TRBJ1-2, with D uncertain. CDR1 and CDR2 (germline): KGHDR, SFDVKD. Trimming pared 2 bases from V and 6 bases from J, leaving 21 bases between. The CDR3 is made up of 17 amino acids. CDR3 nucleotides: TGTGCCACCAGTGATTCCGCGCCCTCCAAGAATATAGATGGCTACACCTTC. Residues: CATSDSAPSKNIDGYTF.

The rearrangement links TRBV12-5 to TRBJ1-1, with a possible D match to TRBD1 (6 bases). The ends were cut back, 5 bases at V and 6 bases at J, with 10 bases in the middle. Germline V gene sequence: CDR1 LGHNT, CDR2 FRNRAP. The CDR3 length is 12 residues. CDR3 in amino acids: CASGVRTAEAFF. Here the CDR3 DNA reads TGTGCTAGTGGTGTCCGGACAGCTGAAGCTTTCTTT.

In this sample, this clone turned up a few times. This rearrangement joins TRBV5-4 to TRBJ1-2, with a possible D match to TRBD1 (6 bases). Trimming took 2 bases from V and 2 from J, leaving 10 bases between them. This CDR3 spans 14 amino acids. CDR1 and CDR2 (germline): SGHNT, YYREEE (reference sequence). Written as DNA, the CDR3 is TGTGCCAGCAGCTTTTTGGGACAAAACTATGGCTACACCTTC. Translated, it gives CASSFLGQNYGYTF.

The rearrangement joins TRBV19 to TRBJ2-3; TRBD2 agrees at 11 bases. There are 14 residues in the CDR3. V lost 6 bases and J lost 8; bases outside the gene matches: 7. Germline V gives CDR1 LNHDA, CDR2 SQIVND (reference sequence). CDR3 nucleotide sequence: TGTGCCAGTAGGGTAGCGGGAGGGCCCGGTACGCAGTATTTT. Translation gives CASRVAGGPGTQYF.

The rearrangement links TRBV6-4 to TRBJ1-1; D call uncertain. The germline CDR1 and CDR2 sequences are MRHNA and SNTAGT. V shed 8 bases and J shed 11 bases, with 24 bases lying between them. The CDR3 has 14 amino acids. The CDR3 nucleotides read TGTGCCAGCCCGGTTGAGTGGGGAGCGGGTAAGGCTTTCTTT. This sequence encodes CASPVEWGAGKAFF.

This clone was seen more than once but under ten times. V gene TRBV29-1 combines with J gene TRBJ1-1; D is unclear. The CDR3 sequence is 11 residues long. V lost 3 bases, J lost 6 bases, and 8 bases lay in between. Germline assignment: CDR1 SQVTM and CDR2 ANQGSEA. The CDR3 protein is CSVDRVAEAFF. The CDR3 DNA sequence: TGCAGCGTTGACCGGGTAGCTGAAGCTTTCTTT.

The gene calls are TRBV2 and TRBJ2-3, with 11 bases matching TRBD2. V gave up 0 bases and J gave up 3 bases; unmatched junction bases: 5. Germline V gene lookup returns CDR1 SNHLY and CDR2 FYNNEI. The CDR3 has 17 residues. CDR3 residues: CASSEARLAGGTDTQYF. For the CDR3, the DNA is TGTGCCAGCAGTGAAGCGCGGCTAGCGGGAGGAACAGATACGCAGTATTTT.

The CDR3 is CASRTDRAISYEQYF. CDR3 nucleotide sequence: TGTGCCAGCAGAACGGACAGGGCGATATCCTACGAGCAGTACTTC. The chain recombines TRBV6-5 with TRBJ2-7, with 8 bases that match TRBD1. The CDR3 is 15 residues long. The germline gives CDR1 MNHEY, CDR2 SVGAGI. V was clipped by 6 bases and J by 1 base; unmatched bases: 8.

A single count supports this clone. The chain uses TRBV10-3 and TRBJ2-2; 12 bases are shared with TRBD2. Germline trimming cut 6 bases from V and 7 bases from J; bases unmatched to any gene: 9. This CDR3 region has 16 residues. CDR1 is ENHRY and CDR2 is SYGVKD in the germline V gene. The CDR3 nucleotides are TGTGCCATCAGCGCGACTAGCGGGAGTGCTGGCGGGGAGCTGTTTTTT. The encoded protein is CAISATSGSAGGELFF.

V gene TRBV4-1 combines with J gene TRBJ1-4; 7 bases line up with TRBD1. V shed 6 bases and J 7 bases; nucleotides not matched to a gene: 11. The germline V gene has CDR1 MGHRA and CDR2 YSYEKL. This CDR3 has 15 amino acids. As DNA, the CDR3 is TGCGCCAGCAGGCTATCGGGACAGAGGACTGAAAAACTGTTTTTT. It encodes CASRLSGQRTEKLFF.

The CDR3 loop is CASSLVTQQYEQYF. The CDR3 coding sequence is TGCGCCAGCAGCTTGGTCACCCAACAATACGAGCAGTACTTC. The gene calls are TRBV5-1 and TRBJ2-7, with no clear D. Trimming removed 0 bases at V and 4 bases at J, with 11 bases between. Germline loops: CDR1 SGHRS, CDR2 YFSETQ. The CDR3 runs to 14 residues.

The chain couples TRBV24-1 to TRBJ2-1, with a weak D call TRBD1 (5 bases). Germline CDR1 is KGHDR and CDR2 is SFDVKD. Trimming left V 6 bases short and J 0 bases short, with 8 bases between. This CDR3 comprises 14 residues. Here the CDR3 reads CATSRQSSYNEQFF. The CDR3 nucleotides are TGTGCCACCAGTAGACAGAGCTCCTACAATGAGCAGTTCTTC.

The chain joins TRBV7-3 to TRBJ1-3; 7 bases are shared with TRBD1. CDR3 size: 17 residues. V lost 5 bases, J lost 0 bases, and 10 bases stayed unmatched. CDR1 and CDR2 from the germline V gene are SGHTA and FQGTGA. DNA of the CDR3: TGTGCCAGCAGCACAACCGGACAGGTCCTCTCTGGAAACACCATATATTTT. This gives the protein CASSTTGQVLSGNTIYF.

The chain recombines TRBV7-2 with TRBJ2-3; D gene unclear. V was clipped by 1 base and J by 3 bases, with 11 bases between them. The CDR3 runs 15 residues. Germline-derived CDR1 and CDR2 are SGHTA and FQGNSA. This chain's CDR3 is CASSLDSHGTDTQYF. The CDR3 bases are TGTGCCAGCAGCTTAGACTCTCACGGGACAGATACGCAGTATTTT.

CDR3 amino acids: CASSPTDSGNTIYF. The CDR3 nucleotides are TGTGCCAGCAGTCCGACAGACTCTGGAAACACCATATATTTT. The V gene is TRBV28, the J gene TRBJ1-3; perhaps TRBD1 as D (5 bases). Germline V CDR1 and CDR2: MDHEN, SYDVKM. The CDR3 runs 14 residues. V shed 5 bases and J shed 0 bases, with 8 bases lying between them. The full variable domain, in which reference TRBV28 and TRBJ1-3 provide the parts outside the CDR3, is DVKVTQSSRYLVKRTGEKVFLECVQDMDHENMFWYRQDPGLGLRLIYFSYDVKMKEKGDIPEGYSVSREKKERFSLILESASTNQTSMYLCASSPTDSGNTIYFGEGSWLTVV.

The rearrangement joins TRBV19 to TRBJ2-2; D may be TRBD1 (6 bases). Germline V gene data show CDR1 as LNHDA and CDR2 as SQIVND (reference sequence). This CDR3 region has 14 residues. Trimming left V 4 bases short and J 6 bases short, with 12 bases between. CDR3 loop: CASSTTGFPGELFF. CDR3 coding DNA: TGTGCCAGTAGTACTACAGGGTTCCCCGGGGAGCTGTTTTTT.